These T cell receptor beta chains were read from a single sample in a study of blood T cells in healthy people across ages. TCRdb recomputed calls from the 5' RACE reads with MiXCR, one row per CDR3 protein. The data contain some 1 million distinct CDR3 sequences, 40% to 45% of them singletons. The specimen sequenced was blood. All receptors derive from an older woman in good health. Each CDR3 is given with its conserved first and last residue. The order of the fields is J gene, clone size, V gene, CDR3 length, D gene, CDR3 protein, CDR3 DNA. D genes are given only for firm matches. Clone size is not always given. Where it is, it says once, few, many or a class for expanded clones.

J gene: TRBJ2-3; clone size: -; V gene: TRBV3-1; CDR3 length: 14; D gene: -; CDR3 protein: CASSQDFRADTQYF; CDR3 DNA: TGTGCCAGCAGCCAAGATTTCCGAGCGGATACGCAGTATTTT
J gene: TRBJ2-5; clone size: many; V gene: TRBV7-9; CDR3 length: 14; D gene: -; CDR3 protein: CASSLDRVQETQYF; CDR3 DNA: TGCGCCAGCAGCTTGGACCGGGTTCAAGAGACCCAGTACTTC
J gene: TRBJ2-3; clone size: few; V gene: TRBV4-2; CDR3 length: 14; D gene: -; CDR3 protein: CASSQGTSTDTQYF; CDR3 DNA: TGTGCCAGCAGCCAGGGGACTAGCACAGATACGCAGTATTTT
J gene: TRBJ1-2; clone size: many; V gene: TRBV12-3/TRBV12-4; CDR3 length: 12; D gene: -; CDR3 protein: CAITAGGYGYTF; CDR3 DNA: TGTGCGATCACGGCAGGAGGCTATGGCTACACCTTC
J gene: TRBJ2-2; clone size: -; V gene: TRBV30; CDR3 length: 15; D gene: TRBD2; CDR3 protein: CAWSRLAGNTGELFF; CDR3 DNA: TGTGCCTGGAGTCGGCTAGCGGGCAACACCGGGGAGCTGTTTTTT
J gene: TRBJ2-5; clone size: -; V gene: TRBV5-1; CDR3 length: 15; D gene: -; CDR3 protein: CAGSLGPHTRETQYF; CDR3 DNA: TGCGCCGGCAGCTTGGGGCCACACACTCGGGAGACCCAGTACTTC
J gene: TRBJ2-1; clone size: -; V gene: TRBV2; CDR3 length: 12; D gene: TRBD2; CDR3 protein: CASSGGLPEQFF; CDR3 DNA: TGTGCCAGCAGTGGGGGACTACCCGAGCAGTTCTTC
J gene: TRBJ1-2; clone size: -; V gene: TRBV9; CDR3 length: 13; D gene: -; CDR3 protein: CASSVVEDYGYTF; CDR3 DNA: TGTGCCAGCAGCGTAGTGGAGGACTATGGCTACACCTTC
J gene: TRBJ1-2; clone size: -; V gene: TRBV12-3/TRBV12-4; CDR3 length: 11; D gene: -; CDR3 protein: CASSFGRGYTF; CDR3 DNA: TGTGCCAGCAGTTTTGGTCGCGGCTACACCTTC
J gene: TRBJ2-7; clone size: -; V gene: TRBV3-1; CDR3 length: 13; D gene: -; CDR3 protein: CASTPGIGYEQYF; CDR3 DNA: TGTGCCAGCACCCCAGGGATTGGCTACGAGCAGTACTTC
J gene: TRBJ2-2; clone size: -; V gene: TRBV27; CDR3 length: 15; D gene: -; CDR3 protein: CASSLLGGRSGELFF; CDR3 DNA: TGTGCCAGCAGTTTACTAGGGGGTCGGTCCGGGGAGCTGTTTTTT
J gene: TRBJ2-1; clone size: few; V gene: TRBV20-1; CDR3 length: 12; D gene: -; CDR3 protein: CSARRSPSEQFF; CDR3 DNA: TGCAGTGCTAGGAGGAGTCCTAGTGAGCAGTTCTTC
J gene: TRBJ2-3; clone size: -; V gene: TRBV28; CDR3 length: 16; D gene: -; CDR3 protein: CASSSPGARSTDTQYF; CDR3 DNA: TGTGCCAGCAGTTCCCCAGGAGCTCGGAGCACAGATACGCAGTATTTT
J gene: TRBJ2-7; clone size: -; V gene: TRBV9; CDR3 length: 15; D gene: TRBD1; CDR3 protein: CASSVRQGHSYEQYF; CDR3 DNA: TGTGCCAGCAGCGTTCGACAGGGTCATTCCTACGAGCAGTACTTC
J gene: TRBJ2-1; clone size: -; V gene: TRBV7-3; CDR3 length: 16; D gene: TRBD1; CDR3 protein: CASSAGDRGRFDEQFF; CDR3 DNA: TGTGCCAGCAGCGCAGGGGACAGGGGGCGCTTCGATGAGCAGTTCTTC
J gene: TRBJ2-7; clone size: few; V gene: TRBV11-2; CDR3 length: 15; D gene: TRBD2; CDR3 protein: CASSLEAGAVYEQYF; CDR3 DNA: TGTGCCAGCAGCTTAGAGGCGGGAGCGGTCTACGAGCAGTACTTC
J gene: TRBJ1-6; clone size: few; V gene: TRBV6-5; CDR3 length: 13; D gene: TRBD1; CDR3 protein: CASSLTGSSPLHF; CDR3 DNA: TGTGCCAGCAGTTTGACAGGGTCTTCACCCCTCCACTTT
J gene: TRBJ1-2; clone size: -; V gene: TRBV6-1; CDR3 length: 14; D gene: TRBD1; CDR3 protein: CASRVDRVNYGYTF; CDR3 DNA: TGTGCCAGCAGGGTGGACAGGGTTAACTATGGCTACACCTTC
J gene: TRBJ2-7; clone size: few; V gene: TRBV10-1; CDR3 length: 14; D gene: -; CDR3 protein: CASSESTGNHEQYF; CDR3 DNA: TGCGCCAGCAGTGAGTCAACAGGTAACCACGAGCAGTACTTC
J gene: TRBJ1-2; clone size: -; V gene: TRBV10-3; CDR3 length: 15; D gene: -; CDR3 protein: CAISESISVLHGYTF; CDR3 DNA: TGTGCCATCAGTGAGTCGATTAGTGTACTCCATGGCTACACCTTC
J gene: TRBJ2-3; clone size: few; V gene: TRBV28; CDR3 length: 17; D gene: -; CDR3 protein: CASRLETARRWADTQYF; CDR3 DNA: TGTGCCAGCAGACTTGAAACAGCTAGGCGGTGGGCAGATACGCAGTATTTT
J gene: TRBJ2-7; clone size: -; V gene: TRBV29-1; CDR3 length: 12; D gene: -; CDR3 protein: CSVEKSSYEQYF; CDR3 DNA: TGCAGCGTTGAGAAGAGCTCCTACGAGCAGTACTTC
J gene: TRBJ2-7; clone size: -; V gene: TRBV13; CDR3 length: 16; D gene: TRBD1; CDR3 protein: CARSITGTGGAYEQYF; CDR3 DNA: TGTGCCCGCAGCATCACCGGGACAGGGGGTGCCTACGAGCAGTACTTC
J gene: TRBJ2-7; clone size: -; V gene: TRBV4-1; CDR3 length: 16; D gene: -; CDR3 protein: CASSQEDPGPSYEQYF; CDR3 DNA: TGCGCCAGCAGCCAAGAAGATCCGGGCCCCTCCTACGAGCAGTACTTC
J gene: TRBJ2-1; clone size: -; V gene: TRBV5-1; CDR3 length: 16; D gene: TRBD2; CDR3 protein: CASSLGWTAGDNEQFF; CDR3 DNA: TGCGCCAGCAGCTTGGGATGGACTGCGGGGGACAATGAGCAGTTCTTC
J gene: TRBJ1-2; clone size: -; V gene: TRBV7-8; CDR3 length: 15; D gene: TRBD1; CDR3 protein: CASSSTGFAMGGYTF; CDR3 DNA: TGTGCCAGCAGCTCGACAGGGTTTGCCATGGGAGGCTACACCTTC
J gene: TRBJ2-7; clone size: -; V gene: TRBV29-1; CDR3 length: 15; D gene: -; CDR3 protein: CSVLGQSETYNEQYF; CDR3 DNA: TGCAGCGTTTTAGGACAGAGCGAAACCTACAATGAGCAGTACTTC